This TCR beta chain was sequenced for a study of T cell changes during pregnancy in multiple sclerosis. Assay used: immunoSEQ multiplex PCR; TCRdb lists only in-frame clones, some missing. Found here are some 60,000 clones, 90% of them singletons; the top ten hold 5.5% to 8%. Germline V gives CDR1 LNHDA, CDR2 SQIVND (reference sequence). CDR3 length: 14 amino acids. With 7 bases clipped from V and 5 bases from J, the junction kept 8 bases outside the gene matches. The chain recombines TRBV19 with TRBJ2-1, with 7 bases matching TRBD2. The origin of this receptor is a female donor in good health, enrolled as a control in a pregnancy study. The sequences come from peripheral blood, collected in the third trimester of pregnancy. CDR3 in amino acids: CASTLRLANNEQFF. CDR3 coding DNA: TGTGCCAGTACCTTGAGACTAGCTAACAATGAGCAGTTCTTC. The whole variable domain, filled in from reference TRBV19 and TRBJ2-1, reads DGGITQSPKYLFRKEGQNVTLSCEQNLNHDAMYWYRQDPGQGLRLIYYSQIVNDFQKGDIAEGYSVSREKKESFPLTVTSAQKNPTAFYLCASTLRLANNEQFFGPGTRLTVL.